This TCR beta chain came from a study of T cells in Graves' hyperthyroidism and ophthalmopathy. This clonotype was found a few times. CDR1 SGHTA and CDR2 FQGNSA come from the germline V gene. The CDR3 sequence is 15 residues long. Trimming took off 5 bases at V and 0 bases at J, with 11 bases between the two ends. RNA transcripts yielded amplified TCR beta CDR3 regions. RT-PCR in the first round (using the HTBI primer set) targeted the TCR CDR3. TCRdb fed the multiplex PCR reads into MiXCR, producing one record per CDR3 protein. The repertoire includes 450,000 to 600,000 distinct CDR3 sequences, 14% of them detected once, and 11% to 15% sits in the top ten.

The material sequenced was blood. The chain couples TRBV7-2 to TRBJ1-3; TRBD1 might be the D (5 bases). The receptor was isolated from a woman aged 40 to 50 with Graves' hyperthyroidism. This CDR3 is CASSPRQSSGNTIYF. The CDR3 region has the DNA TGTGCCAGCAGCCCCCGACAGAGCTCTGGAAACACCATATATTTT.